This TCR beta chain was sequenced during a study of blood T cells in healthy people across ages. This CDR3 contains 13 residues. CDR1 and CDR2 (germline): MNHEY, SMNVEV (reference sequence). Findings and limits, study-wide: TCR beta diversity per million T cells fell roughly linearly with age.

A sample-barcoded 5' primer and a J-beta primer mix were used in a second PCR of about 7 to 11 cycles. From the 5' RACE reads, TCRdb called clonotypes with MiXCR, one entry per CDR3 protein. The repertoire holds 600,000 to 1,000,000 distinct CDR3 sequences, with 25% as singletons. In the case of this clonotype: Antigen: not known. One end of the junction does not line up with germline, which may come from a read error.

These records were also assigned to another study, of T cells of mothers and their children.

Sequences were obtained from blood. The receptor comes from a boy younger than 18 in good health. V gene TRBV27 combines with J gene TRBJ2-5; the D gene is possibly TRBD2 (6 bases). CDR3 coding DNA: TGTGCCGGCAGACCGTGGACTACTGTTGAGCAGTACTTC. Residues: CAGRPWTTVEQYF.